The 20 T cell receptor beta chains in this list originate from one sample, sequenced in a study of shared clonotypes between healthy human individuals. Here immunoSEQ multiplex PCR was the method, and the copy in TCRdb shows in-frame clones only, minus some. The data show 650,000 to 800,000 clones, just under 75% seen once. Input material: memory CD4+ T cells sorted from blood. Sample subset: CD45RA-negative fraction. These receptors were obtained from a woman between 25 and 40 years old in good health.

This clone was counted many times. The V gene is TRBV7-8, the J gene TRBJ1-1; D remains unclear. The ends were cut back, 5 bases at V and 1 base at J, with 8 bases in the middle. The length of the CDR3 is 13 residues. The germline V gene has CDR1 SGHVS and CDR2 FQNEAQ. The CDR3 protein is CASSGKGNTEAFF. The CDR3 nucleotides are TGTGCCAGCAGCGGGAAGGGGAACACTGAAGCTTTCTTT. The whole variable domain, filled in from reference TRBV7-8 and TRBJ1-1, reads GAGVSQSPRYKVAKRGQDVALRCDPISGHVSLFWYQQALGQGPEFLTYFQNEAQLDKSGLPSDRFFAERPEGSVSTLKIQRTQQEDSAVYLCASSGKGNTEAFFGQGTRLTVV.

This sequence joins TRBV2 and TRBJ1-2, with D maybe TRBD1 (6 bases). V was trimmed by 3 bases and J by 8 bases, leaving 13 bases between them. The CDR3 totals 13 residues. Germline-derived CDR1 and CDR2 are SNHLY and FYNNEI. Here the CDR3 reads CASSDPGGDGYTF. In nucleotides, the CDR3 is TGTGCCAGCAGTGACCCGGGGGGCGACGGCTACACCTTC. Supplemented by reference TRBV2 and TRBJ1-2, the full variable domain reads EPEVTQTPSHQVTQMGQEVILRCVPISNHLYFYWYRQILGQKVEFLVSFYNNEISEKSEIFDDQFSVERPDGSNFTLKIRSTKLEDSAMYFCASSDPGGDGYTFGSGTRLTVV.

Of note for this clone: A much larger clonotype is one base distant, so this may be a read error. The chain links TRBV11-2 to TRBJ1-2, with 7 bases aligning to TRBD1. CDR1 is SGHAT, CDR2 FQNNGV, per germline. CDR3 size: 13 residues. J gave up 3 bases and V 6 bases, and 4 bases lay outside the gene matches. The CDR3 region is CASSRDSDYGYTF. DNA of the CDR3: TGTGCCAGCAGTCGGGACAGCGACTATGGCTACACCTTC.

This clone was picked up many times. The chain is built from TRBV19 and TRBJ2-5; 8 bases line up with TRBD1. Germline V CDR1 and CDR2: LNHDA, SQIVND (reference sequence). V trimming: 3 bases; J trimming: 4 bases; junction bases outside the gene matches: 7. CDR3 length equals 15 residues. The CDR3 here is CASSIVGTGRETQYF. CDR3 bases: TGTGCCAGTAGTATTGTTGGGACAGGAAGAGAGACCCAGTACTTC.

The rearrangement uses TRBV6-5 and TRBJ2-7, with a possible D match to TRBD2 (6 bases). The CDR3 covers 14 residues. Germline V lookup: CDR1 MNHEY, CDR2 SVGAGI. V lost 6 bases and J lost 7, with 19 bases in between. DNA for the CDR3: TGTGCCAGCAGCTATGAACACCGGAGGGGAGAGCAGTACTTC. Translating gives CASSYEHRRGEQYF.

This chain joins TRBV7-9 and TRBJ2-7; TRBD2 is a possible D gene (6 bases). The CDR3 contains 18 residues. CDR1 is SEHNR, CDR2 FQNEAQ, per germline (reference sequence). Trimming pared 5 bases from V and 7 bases from J, leaving 30 bases between. CDR3 nucleotide sequence: TGTGCCAGCAGCCAATCGTTCACCCTAGCGCAGAGAGGGTGGGAGCAGTACTTC. Amino acids: CASSQSFTLAQRGWEQYF. Filled out from reference TRBV7-9 and TRBJ2-7, the complete variable domain reads DTGVSQNPRHKITKRGQNVTFRCDPISEHNRLYWYRQTLGQGPEFLTYFQNEAQLEKSRLLSDRFSAERPKGSFSTLEIQRTEQGDSAMYLCASSQSFTLAQRGWEQYFGPGTRLTVT.

V usage is TRBV6-5 and J usage is TRBJ1-2; 8 bases line up with TRBD1. The CDR3 extends over 15 amino acids. The V segment lost 1 base and the J segment 2 bases; nucleotides outside the gene matches: 3. Looked up from germline, CDR1 is MNHEY and CDR2 is SVGAGI. The DNA for the CDR3 is TGTGCCAGCAGTTACTTCAACAGGGGGAACTATGGCTACACCTTC. Protein product: CASSYFNRGNYGYTF.

The chain's CDR3 is CASRRDSTNTEAFF. For the CDR3, the DNA is TGTGCCAGCCGTAGGGACAGCACGAACACTGAAGCTTTCTTT. The chain uses TRBV6-5 and TRBJ1-1, with 7 bases identical to TRBD1. CDR1 is MNHEY, CDR2 SVGAGI, per germline. The CDR3 sequence is 14 residues long. J gave up 1 base and V 8 bases, and 7 bases lay outside the gene matches.

This CDR3 reads CASSLGTLPWGEQYF. The CDR3 DNA is TGTGCCAGCAGCTTAGGGACACTCCCTTGGGGCGAGCAGTACTTC. The chain couples TRBV27 to TRBJ2-7; D is possibly TRBD1 (6 bases). Germline values: CDR1 MNHEY, CDR2 SMNVEV (reference sequence). The length of the CDR3 is 15 residues. V gave up 6 bases and J gave up 6 bases, with 21 bases separating them.

This clone was observed a handful of times. V and J are TRBV15 and TRBJ2-1; 9 bases are a match to TRBD2. The ends lost 3 bases at V and 6 bases at J; junction bases unmatched: 9. CDR1 is LNHNV, CDR2 YYDKDF, per germline (reference sequence). This CDR3 region has 16 residues. The CDR3 here is CATSRPVAGDFNEQFF. The CDR3 nucleotides are TGTGCCACCAGCAGGCCAGTAGCGGGAGATTTCAATGAGCAGTTCTTC. Together with reference TRBV15 and TRBJ2-1, the CDR3 gives the full variable domain: DAMVIQNPRYQVTQFGKPVTLSCSQTLNHNVMYWYQQKSSQAPKLLFHYYDKDFNNEADTPDNFQSRRPNTSFCFLDIRSPGLGDTAMYLCATSRPVAGDFNEQFFGPGTRLTVL.

This clone came up once. The J gene is TRBJ2-7, the V gene TRBV27; D uncertain. V lost 5 bases and J lost 6, with 11 bases in between. CDR3 length equals 12 residues. From germline, CDR1 is MNHEY and CDR2 SMNVEV (reference sequence). The CDR3 sequence: CASSGRATEQYF. CDR3 nucleotides: TGTGCCAGCAGTGGCCGGGCTACCGAGCAGTACTTC.

This rearrangement joins TRBV29-1 to TRBJ2-3; 7 bases fit TRBD2. The CDR3 loop spans 14 amino acids. Germline CDR1 is SQVTM and CDR2 is ANQGSEA. This CDR3 is CSAQRAGRSDTQYF. The CDR3 DNA reads TGCAGTGCCCAAAGAGCGGGAAGGTCCGATACGCAGTATTTT.

The chain is built from TRBV6-6 and TRBJ1-5; D remains unclear. Germline V gene data show CDR1 as MNHNY and CDR2 as SVGAGI (reference sequence). This CDR3 region has 14 residues. The V gene lost 7 bases and the J gene lost 4 bases, with 14 bases spanning the gap. CDR3 bases: TGTGCCAGCACCCCCTCAGTGGCTAATCAGCCCCAGCATTTT. Residues: CASTPSVANQPQHF.

The chain couples TRBV6-1 to TRBJ2-7; D unresolved. The CDR3 totals 15 residues. CDR1 is MNHNS and CDR2 is SASEGT in the germline V gene. With 0 bases removed from V and 3 bases from J, the gap between germline ends came to 12 bases. CDR3 sequence reads: CASSEAVGPLYEQYF. In DNA form, the CDR3 reads TGTGCCAGCAGTGAAGCGGTAGGGCCCCTCTACGAGCAGTACTTC.

The rearrangement joins TRBV18 to TRBJ1-2; D call uncertain. Germline V gene data show CDR1 as KGHSH and CDR2 as LQKENI. Trimming pared 2 bases from V and 2 bases from J, leaving 12 bases between. The CDR3 sequence is 15 residues long. The CDR3 region has the DNA TGTGCCAGCTCACCAGGGTCAGAAGCCAACTATGGCTACACCTTC. Its translation: CASSPGSEANYGYTF.

This clone appeared once. The V call is TRBV7-6, the J call TRBJ2-2; TRBD2 is a possible D gene (5 bases). In germline, CDR1 is SGHVS, CDR2 FNYEAQ. The CDR3 loop spans 13 amino acids. V lost 5 bases and J lost 7, with 11 bases in between. This CDR3 reads CASSPAGGGELFF. Here the CDR3 DNA reads TGTGCCAGCAGCCCGGCAGGAGGCGGGGAGCTGTTTTTT.

The chain employs TRBV6-1 and TRBJ2-4; possibly TRBD2 for D (7 bases). V dropped 3 bases and J dropped 4 bases, with 25 bases sitting between them. CDR3 length equals 19 residues. Germline V gene sequence: CDR1 MNHNS, CDR2 SASEGT. Here the CDR3 reads CASSETNLGGGERKNIQYF. The CDR3 DNA follows: TGTGCCAGCAGTGAGACTAACCTTGGGGGGGGCGAGCGGAAAAACATTCAGTACTTC.

The chain uses TRBV27 and TRBJ2-3; D gene uncertain. Germline lookup yields CDR1 MNHEY and CDR2 SMNVEV (reference sequence). The CDR3 loop spans 14 amino acids. V shed 2 bases and J shed 0 bases, with 6 bases lying between them. CDR3 residues: CASSLRYSTDTQYF. In nucleotides, the CDR3 is TGTGCCAGCAGTTTACGGTACAGCACAGATACGCAGTATTTT.

The chain has TRBV11-2 and TRBJ2-7, with a possible D match to TRBD1 (6 bases). V was pared by 10 bases and J by 7 bases, with 20 bases between. From germline, CDR1 is SGHAT and CDR2 FQNNGV. This CDR3 is built from 13 residues. CDR3 sequence reads: CATRSRGGWEQYF. The CDR3 DNA reads TGTGCCACCCGATCCAGGGGTGGGTGGGAGCAGTACTTC.

The CDR3 loop reads CASSFVQGESEKLFF. The DNA for the CDR3 is TGTGCCAGCAGTTTCGTCCAGGGGGAAAGTGAAAAACTGTTTTTT. The gene calls are TRBV28 and TRBJ1-4; 7 nucleotides line up with TRBD1. Germline loops: CDR1 MDHEN, CDR2 SYDVKM. The CDR3 spans 15 residues. Trimming cost V 3 bases and J 7 bases; bases outside gene matches: 8.